A single sample gave rise to the 26 T cell receptor beta chains below, sequenced in a study of monozygotic twins with cystic fibrosis. Repertoires were generated with immunoSEQ multiplex PCR, while TCRdb's copy carries only in-frame clones and drops some. The table records roughly 29,000 clones, approximately 80% of them present only once. Sequenced sample: blood. These receptors all stem from a girl aged 2 to 9 with cystic fibrosis.

CDR3 in DNA: TGCGCCAGCAGCTACTATTCAGGTATCGACGAGCAGTACTTC. Its protein product is CASSYYSGIDEQYF. The J gene is TRBJ2-7, the V gene TRBV5-1, with D uncertain. This CDR3 contains 14 residues. Germline lookup yields CDR1 SGHRS and CDR2 YFSETQ. Trimming cost V 3 bases and J 5 bases, with 15 bases left between them.

V usage is TRBV19 and J usage is TRBJ1-4; D call uncertain. Germline-derived CDR1 and CDR2 are LNHDA and SQIVND (reference sequence). CDR3 size: 15 residues. V lost 5 bases to trimming and J lost 2 bases, with 12 bases between them. As DNA, the CDR3 is TGTGCCAGTAGTGCCCAGAGGAACACTAATGAAAAACTGTTTTTT. Protein: CASSAQRNTNEKLFF.

The chain uses TRBV7-9 and TRBJ2-2; D may be TRBD1 or TRBD2 (5 bases each). This CDR3 contains 15 residues. Germline values: CDR1 SEHNR, CDR2 FQNEAQ (reference sequence). Between the trimmed V and J ends, which lost 7 bases and 3 bases, there was a span of 15 bases. Here the CDR3 reads CASKSGRGDTGELFF. CDR3 DNA: TGTGCCAGCAAAAGCGGTAGAGGGGACACCGGGGAGCTGTTTTTT.

The rearrangement joins TRBV2 to TRBJ2-5, with a possible D match to TRBD1 (7 bases). The V gene's germline CDR1 is SNHLY and CDR2 FYNNEI. The V gene lost 2 bases and the J gene lost 4 bases, with 14 bases spanning the gap. This CDR3 has 15 amino acids. The CDR3 sequence: CASSEPQGGGETQYF. The DNA for the CDR3 is TGTGCCAGCAGTGAACCCCAGGGGGGAGGAGAGACCCAGTACTTC.

The rearrangement uses TRBV19 and TRBJ1-5, with D possibly being TRBD1 (6 bases). CDR1 is LNHDA, CDR2 SQIVND, per germline (reference sequence). Trimming took 7 bases from V and 2 from J, leaving 15 bases between them. The CDR3 sequence is 15 residues long. CDR3 sequence reads: CASNNRADGNQPQHF. The CDR3 DNA is TGTGCCAGTAATAACAGGGCGGACGGCAATCAGCCCCAGCATTTT.

The rearrangement joins TRBV6-5 to TRBJ1-3; D gene unclear. This CDR3 is 15 amino acids long. V lost 0 bases, J lost 2 bases, and 8 bases lay in between. Germline CDR1 and CDR2: MNHEY and SVGAGI. The CDR3 DNA reads TGTGCCAGCAGTTACTCGAGATATCCTGGAAACACCATATATTTT. It specifies CASSYSRYPGNTIYF.

V is TRBV30 and J is TRBJ2-4; D not resolved. The ends were cut back, 2 bases at V and 5 bases at J, with 13 bases in the middle. Per germline, CDR1 GTSNPN and CDR2 SVGIG (reference sequence). The CDR3 spans 14 residues. The CDR3 loop is CAWSLSGSQNIQYF. The CDR3 coding sequence is TGTGCCTGGAGTCTCTCAGGAAGTCAAAACATTCAGTACTTC.

The rearrangement links TRBV29-1 to TRBJ2-7, with 10 bases that match TRBD1. Per germline, CDR1 SQVTM and CDR2 ANQGSEA. CDR3 length: 13 residues. V shed 5 bases, J shed 2 bases, and the junction held 3 bases outside the gene matches. The CDR3 spells CSVSGTGAYEQYF. The CDR3 region has the DNA TGCAGCGTTTCAGGGACAGGGGCCTACGAGCAGTACTTC.

This chain links TRBV7-8 with TRBJ1-3; D gene ambiguous. The CDR3 runs to 17 residues. Trimming stripped 5 bases from V and 0 bases from J, with 17 bases between. In germline, CDR1 is SGHVS, CDR2 FQNEAQ. The CDR3 region is CASSPRRGYPSGNTIYF. DNA of the CDR3: TGTGCCAGCAGCCCACGGAGAGGATACCCCTCTGGAAACACCATATATTTT. Complete variable domain (other parts from reference TRBV7-8 and TRBJ1-3): GAGVSQSPRYKVAKRGQDVALRCDPISGHVSLFWYQQALGQGPEFLTYFQNEAQLDKSGLPSDRFFAERPEGSVSTLKIQRTQQEDSAVYLCASSPRRGYPSGNTIYFGEGSWLTVV.

This clone was detected only a few times. The chain uses TRBV6-5 and TRBJ2-7; D tentatively reads TRBD1 or TRBD2 (5 bases each). V lost 5 bases and J 4 bases, leaving 12 bases between the germline ends. The CDR3 extends over 13 amino acids. The germline CDR1 and CDR2 sequences are MNHEY and SVGAGI. The CDR3 here is CASSRDAKYEQYF. CDR3 coding DNA: TGTGCCAGCAGTCGGGACGCCAAATACGAGCAGTACTTC.

The rearrangement joins TRBV19 to TRBJ1-1; maybe TRBD1 (5 bases). The CDR3 spans 14 residues. V lost 7 bases, J lost 7 bases, and 19 bases lay in between. Germline values: CDR1 LNHDA, CDR2 SQIVND (reference sequence). CDR3 sequence reads: CASNLGTLENEAFF. CDR3 DNA: TGTGCCAGTAATCTCGGGACCTTGGAAAATGAAGCTTTCTTT.

The V and J genes are TRBV30 and TRBJ2-3; 10 bases fit TRBD2. Germline trimming cut 1 base from V and 4 bases from J; bases unmatched to any gene: 8. This CDR3 has 16 residues. Germline CDR1 and CDR2: GTSNPN and SVGIG (reference sequence). Here the CDR3 reads CAWSELAGEVPDTQYF. CDR3 DNA: TGTGCCTGGAGTGAGCTAGCGGGAGAGGTCCCAGATACGCAGTATTTT.

The rearrangement links TRBV6-5 to TRBJ1-1; D ambiguous. The V gene's germline CDR1 is MNHEY and CDR2 SVGAGI. V lost 7 bases to trimming and J lost 5 bases, with 14 bases between them. CDR3 length: 13 amino acids. The CDR3: CASNRLGSTEAFF. CDR3 coding DNA: TGTGCCAGCAATCGTTTAGGGAGTACTGAAGCTTTCTTT.

V gene TRBV7-2 combines with J gene TRBJ2-1; unclear D gene. This CDR3 contains 15 residues. Germline assignment: CDR1 SGHTA and CDR2 FQGNSA. The V gene lost 1 base and the J gene lost 4 bases, with 11 bases spanning the gap. The CDR3 DNA sequence: TGTGCCAGCAGCTTAGGCGCCGGCCCATACAATGAGCAGTTCTTC. This gives the protein CASSLGAGPYNEQFF.

This clone came up once. This chain links TRBV27 with TRBJ1-5; D is unresolved. The length of the CDR3 is 12 residues. Germline CDR1 reads MNHEY; CDR2 reads SMNVEV (reference sequence). Trimming shortened V by 9 bases and J by 1 base, and 7 bases separated the two germline ends. CDR3 region: CARKRSNQPQHF. CDR3 bases: TGTGCCAGAAAAAGGAGCAATCAGCCCCAGCATTTT.

This chain uses TRBV5-1 with TRBJ2-1; TRBD2 aligns across 9 bases. J gave up 7 bases and V 8 bases, and 7 bases lay outside the gene matches. Per germline, CDR1 SGHRS and CDR2 YFSETQ. The CDR3 extends over 13 amino acids. CDR3 DNA sequence: TGCGCCAGTCGGCTAGCGGGACGGAATGAGCAGTTCTTC. This translates into CASRLAGRNEQFF.

CDR3 protein: CASSQTPDIVISNEQFF. In DNA, the CDR3 is TGCGCCAGCAGCCAAACACCGGACATAGTAATTTCAAATGAGCAGTTCTTC. This rearrangement joins TRBV4-1 to TRBJ2-1, with D perhaps matching TRBD1 (5 bases). Trimming removed 2 bases at V and 7 bases at J, with 21 bases between. Germline loops: CDR1 MGHRA, CDR2 YSYEKL. The CDR3 runs to 17 residues.

The gene calls are TRBV5-5 and TRBJ1-5, with D hard to call. V shed 0 bases and J shed 2 bases, with 6 bases lying between them. In germline, CDR1 is SGHKS, CDR2 YYEKEE (reference sequence). The CDR3 totals 14 residues. CDR3 DNA sequence: TGTGCCAGCAGCTTGGGGGCAGGCAATCAGCCCCAGCATTTT. Residues: CASSLGAGNQPQHF.

The table lists this clone with a few counts. The chain has TRBV28 and TRBJ2-5; the D gene is possibly TRBD1 (6 bases). The CDR3 runs to 14 residues. Germline CDR1 and CDR2: MDHEN and SYDVKM. V was clipped by 9 bases and J by 5 bases, with 19 bases between them. The CDR3 sequence: CARSPQGPKETQYF. CDR3 nucleotide sequence: TGTGCCAGGTCGCCACAGGGCCCGAAGGAGACCCAGTACTTC. The whole variable domain, remainder taken from reference TRBV28 and TRBJ2-5, is DVKVTQSSRYLVKRTGEKVFLECVQDMDHENMFWYRQDPGLGLRLIYFSYDVKMKEKGDIPEGYSVSREKKERFSLILESASTNQTSMYLCARSPQGPKETQYFGPGTRLLVL.

Written as DNA, the CDR3 is TGTGCCAGCAGCTCATGGACAGGAGAGACCCAGTACTTC. Encoded protein: CASSSWTGETQYF. The chain has TRBV5-5 and TRBJ2-5; TRBD1 matches 7 bases. Trimming at V came to 3 bases and at J to 4 bases, leaving 3 bases not matched to a gene. There are 13 residues in the CDR3. Germline CDR1 reads SGHKS; CDR2 reads YYEKEE (reference sequence).

The rearrangement links TRBV5-4 to TRBJ1-1; TRBD1 might be the D (6 bases). Per germline, CDR1 SGHNT and CDR2 YYREEE (reference sequence). There are 14 residues in the CDR3. The V end lost 4 bases, the J end lost 4 bases, and 14 bases lay between the germline ends. This CDR3 reads CASSLGGGSTEAFF. CDR3 DNA sequence: TGTGCCAGCAGCCTCGGAGGGGGAAGCACTGAAGCTTTCTTT. The variable domain in full, completed from reference TRBV5-4 and TRBJ1-1, reads ETGVTQSPTHLIKTRGQQVTLRCSSQSGHNTVSWYQQALGQGPQFIFQYYREEENGRGNFPPRFSGLQFPNYSSELNVNALELDDSALYLCASSLGGGSTEAFFGQGTRLTVV.

The genes are TRBV5-4 and TRBJ2-2; D remains ambiguous. Germline V gives CDR1 SGHNT, CDR2 YYREEE (reference sequence). Trimming took 5 bases from V and 2 from J, leaving 19 bases between them. The CDR3 sequence is 17 residues long. CDR3 protein: CASRKEASPFNTGELFF. CDR3 coding DNA: TGTGCCAGCAGGAAAGAGGCGTCTCCTTTTAACACCGGGGAGCTGTTTTTT.

This clone is a singleton in its sample. V and J are TRBV6-4 and TRBJ2-7; 7 bases map to TRBD2. The length of the CDR3 is 15 residues. Germline CDR1 reads MRHNA; CDR2 reads SNTAGT. The V and J ends lost 8 bases and 7 bases, in that order; junction bases with no gene match: 17. CDR3 bases: TGTGCCAGCCGTCGATACGGGGGAGGGCCTTGGGAGCAGTACTTC. It is translated as CASRRYGGGPWEQYF.

V is TRBV2 and J is TRBJ1-2; D remains unclear. CDR3 length equals 14 residues. From germline, CDR1 is SNHLY and CDR2 FYNNEI. The V end lost 6 bases, the J end lost 4 bases, and 15 bases lay between the germline ends. DNA of the CDR3: TGTGCCAGCAGCGACATACAGAGGATCTATGGCTACACCTTC. The encoded protein is CASSDIQRIYGYTF.

This clone was recorded once. The J gene is TRBJ2-2, the V gene TRBV7-2, with 7 bases matching TRBD2. Germline-derived CDR1 and CDR2 are SGHTA and FQGNSA. V lost 7 bases to trimming and J lost 4 bases; unmatched junction nucleotides: 12. The CDR3 length is 16 residues. The chain's CDR3 is CASTLPRGRGTGELFF. CDR3 nucleotide sequence: TGTGCCAGCACCCTACCGCGCGGGAGAGGCACCGGGGAGCTGTTTTTT.

This clone has a single count. The J gene is TRBJ1-2, the V gene TRBV6-5; no reliable D call. CDR3 length: 15 residues. Per the germline V gene, CDR1 is MNHEY and CDR2 is SVGAGI. V was clipped by 0 bases and J by 2 bases, with 10 bases between them. CDR3 nucleotide sequence: TGTGCCAGCAGTTACTCTCCAGATACGAACTATGGCTACACCTTC. Its protein is CASSYSPDTNYGYTF.